These 24 T cell receptor beta chains were sequenced from one sample in a study of chemoradiotherapy in HPV16-positive cancers. The repertoire was sequenced with immunoSEQ multiplex PCR; TCRdb's copy has only in-frame clones and lacks some. The data show fewer than 9,500 clones, roughly 70% seen once. Collection took place from a patient who underwent chemoradiotherapy. Every receptor here comes from a human donor with HPV-associated anogenital cancer.

This clone is labeled as medium-sized. The V and J genes are TRBV11-2 and TRBJ2-7, with D possibly TRBD1 on 6 matching bases. Germline CDR1 is SGHAT and CDR2 is FQNNGV. This CDR3 is 15 amino acids long. V lost 5 bases and J 4 bases, leaving 18 bases between the germline ends. CDR3: CASSQSQGRWYEQYF. The CDR3 DNA reads as TGTGCCAGCAGCCAAAGCCAGGGGCGATGGTACGAGCAGTACTTC.

V usage is TRBV5-4 and J usage is TRBJ2-1; TRBD2 agrees at 11 bases. J was trimmed by 4 bases and V by 5 bases; bases with no gene match: 8. The CDR3 spans 16 residues. Per the germline V gene, CDR1 is SGHNT and CDR2 is YYREEE (reference sequence). CDR3 region: CASSHLAGGPYNEQFF. CDR3 nucleotide sequence: TGTGCCAGCAGTCATTTAGCGGGGGGGCCGTACAATGAGCAGTTCTTC.

The chain combines TRBV2 with TRBJ2-3, with D hard to call. V was shortened by 6 bases and J by 2 bases, with 6 bases between the two germline ends. The CDR3 contains 12 residues. Germline V CDR1 and CDR2: SNHLY, FYNNEI. Written as DNA, the CDR3 is TGTGCCAGCAGAAGGGTCACAGATACGCAGTATTTT. Translation gives CASRRVTDTQYF.

The V gene is TRBV6-5, the J gene TRBJ1-1; D not certain. The CDR3 contains 15 residues. V lost 2 bases and J lost 1, with 11 bases in between. Germline assignment: CDR1 MNHEY and CDR2 SVGAGI. In DNA, the CDR3 is TGTGCCAGCAGTTACACCGAGAAGGGGAACACTGAAGCTTTCTTT. Its protein product is CASSYTEKGNTEAFF.

The chain links TRBV9 to TRBJ1-1, with a weak D call TRBD1 (5 bases). CDR3 length: 14 residues. The germline V gene encodes CDR1 SGDLS and CDR2 YYNGEE. V was shortened by 2 bases and J by 2 bases, with 10 bases between the two germline ends. The CDR3 sequence is CASSVGTVNTEAFF. Written as DNA, the CDR3 is TGTGCCAGCAGCGTCGGGACGGTCAACACTGAAGCTTTCTTT.

This rearrangement joins TRBV7-9 to TRBJ1-1; D gene uncertain. Trimming took off 2 bases at V and 8 bases at J, with 12 bases between the two ends. The CDR3 contains 13 residues. Germline CDR1 is SEHNR and CDR2 is FQNEAQ (reference sequence). The CDR3 here is CASSLSTFIEAFF. The CDR3 nucleotides read TGTGCCAGCAGCTTATCTACGTTCATCGAAGCTTTCTTT.

The chain uses TRBV7-2 and TRBJ2-1; D gene unclear. Germline V gene sequence: CDR1 SGHTA, CDR2 FQGNSA. Between the trimmed V and J ends, which lost 5 bases and 8 bases, there was a span of 16 bases. The CDR3 spans 14 residues. In nucleotides, the CDR3 is TGTGCCAGCAGCCCCGAGTGGGGTAAGGATGAGCAGTTCTTC. Its protein product is CASSPEWGKDEQFF.

The chain is built from TRBV2 and TRBJ1-4; D is ambiguous. The CDR3 extends over 13 amino acids. Germline CDR1 reads SNHLY; CDR2 reads FYNNEI. V was clipped by 3 bases and J by 8 bases, with 10 bases between them. CDR3 protein: CASSEWELEKLFF. The CDR3 nucleotides read TGTGCCAGCAGTGAGTGGGAACTGGAAAAACTGTTTTTT.

This clone has just one count. The chain joins TRBV2 to TRBJ2-1; 11 bases line up with TRBD2. From germline, CDR1 is SNHLY and CDR2 FYNNEI. Germline trimming cut 7 bases from V and 15 bases from J; bases unmatched to any gene: 11. The CDR3 is 13 amino acids. Here the CDR3 reads CASTIASGTSGFF. DNA for the CDR3: TGTGCCAGCACCATTGCCTCCGGGACTAGCGGGTTCTTC. The variable domain in full, with the rest retrieved from reference TRBV2 and TRBJ2-1, is EPEVTQTPSHQVTQMGQEVILRCVPISNHLYFYWYRQILGQKVEFLVSFYNNEISEKSEIFDDQFSVERPDGSNFTLKIRSTKLEDSAMYFCASTIASGTSGFFGPGTRLTVL.

J is TRBJ1-5 and V is TRBV7-9; TRBD1 aligns across 8 bases. The length of the CDR3 is 15 residues. CDR1 is SEHNR and CDR2 is FQNEAQ in the germline V gene (reference sequence). Losses at the gene ends were 5 bases for V and 0 bases for J; bases not matched to a gene: 3. CDR3 DNA sequence: TGTGCCAGCAGCACGGGGACAGGTAGCAATCAGCCCCAGCATTTT. Protein: CASSTGTGSNQPQHF.

The CDR3 here is CASSEGTRVTGELFF. The CDR3 coding sequence is TGTGCCAGCAGCGAGGGGACTAGGGTTACCGGGGAGCTGTTTTTT. The chain carries TRBV9 and TRBJ2-2, with TRBD2 matching 8 bases. V dropped 3 bases and J dropped 5; count of bases not matched to a gene: 6. The germline V gene has CDR1 SGDLS and CDR2 YYNGEE. The CDR3 extends over 15 amino acids.

V gene TRBV2 combines with J gene TRBJ1-5, with D unclear. Germline V gene sequence: CDR1 SNHLY, CDR2 FYNNEI. CDR3 length: 13 amino acids. V was shortened by 10 bases and J by 1 base, with 11 bases between the two germline ends. DNA of the CDR3: TGTGCCACTACGCGCGGGAGCAATCAGCCCCAGCATTTT. Encoded protein: CATTRGSNQPQHF.

This chain links TRBV6-6 with TRBJ1-3; 7 bases are shared with TRBD1. J gave up 0 bases and V 5 bases, and 7 bases lay outside the gene matches. CDR3 length equals 16 residues. Germline assignment: CDR1 MNHNY and CDR2 SVGAGI (reference sequence). This CDR3 is CASSLGTAISGNTIYF. CDR3 nucleotide sequence: TGTGCCAGCAGTCTTGGGACAGCGATCTCTGGAAACACCATATATTTT.

This rearrangement joins TRBV6-5 to TRBJ1-2; no reliable D call. The germline V gene encodes CDR1 MNHEY and CDR2 SVGAGI. V was pared by 4 bases and J by 5 bases, with 14 bases between. CDR3 length equals 14 residues. The CDR3 loop reads CASSSSITLYGYTF. The CDR3 DNA reads as TGTGCCAGCAGTTCCTCGATAACCCTGTATGGCTACACCTTC.

In this sample, this clone turned up once. The chain carries TRBV4-2 and TRBJ2-7, with 7 bases fitting TRBD1. The CDR3 is made up of 15 amino acids. V lost 1 base to trimming and J lost 2 bases; unmatched junction nucleotides: 5. Per germline, CDR1 LGHNA and CDR2 YNFKEQ. CDR3 protein: CASSQAAGTAYEQYF. The CDR3 bases are TGTGCCAGCAGCCAAGCAGCCGGGACAGCCTACGAGCAGTACTTC.

This sequence joins TRBV20-1 and TRBJ2-1, with D possibly matching TRBD2 (5 bases). Germline CDR1 is DFQATT and CDR2 is SNEGSKA (reference sequence). The germline V and J ends were trimmed by 7 bases and 3 bases, with 7 bases remaining between them. The CDR3 contains 11 residues. This CDR3 reads CSGGRYNEQFF. The DNA of the CDR3 is TGCAGTGGCGGGCGCTACAATGAGCAGTTCTTC.

The chain has TRBV6-4 and TRBJ2-3, with 7 bases that match TRBD2. Germline V lookup: CDR1 MRHNA, CDR2 SNTAGT. With V trimmed by 0 bases and J by 3 bases, 9 bases remained unmatched. This CDR3 spans 17 amino acids. The CDR3: CASSDSMGGEGTDTQYF. The DNA for the CDR3 is TGTGCCAGCAGTGACTCGATGGGAGGGGAAGGAACAGATACGCAGTATTTT.

The chain couples TRBV5-4 to TRBJ2-7; 8 nucleotides match TRBD2. CDR1 SGHNT and CDR2 YYREEE come from the germline V gene (reference sequence). V shed 9 bases, J shed 3 bases, and the junction held 11 bases outside the gene matches. The CDR3 has 14 amino acids. CDR3 in DNA: TGTGCCAACCTCATAGTAGCGGGGAACTACGAGCAGTACTTC. This codes for CANLIVAGNYEQYF. Based on the CDR3 plus reference TRBV5-4 and TRBJ2-7, the full variable domain is ETGVTQSPTHLIKTRGQQVTLRCSSQSGHNTVSWYQQALGQGPQFIFQYYREEENGRGNFPPRFSGLQFPNYSSELNVNALELDDSALYLCANLIVAGNYEQYFGPGTRLTVT.

This clone was counted a single time. The chain carries TRBV28 and TRBJ1-5; D is unresolved. V lost 6 bases and J 0 bases, leaving 9 bases between the germline ends. Germline assignment: CDR1 MDHEN and CDR2 SYDVKM. The CDR3 consists of 14 residues. The CDR3 nucleotides read TGTGCCAGCAGCTATGTAAGTAGCAATCAGCCCCAGCATTTT. This sequence encodes CASSYVSSNQPQHF.

The CDR3 nucleotides are TGTGCCAGTAGTATAGCCCCAGACACCGGGGAGCTGTTTTTT. Translated: CASSIAPDTGELFF. This chain connects TRBV19 to TRBJ2-2; D is ambiguous. V was trimmed by 1 base and J by 3 bases, leaving 6 bases between them. The germline CDR1 and CDR2 sequences are LNHDA and SQIVND (reference sequence). The CDR3 totals 14 residues.

The J gene is TRBJ1-1, the V gene TRBV5-8; D is unresolved. The length of the CDR3 is 15 residues. Germline CDR1 and CDR2: SGHTS and YDEGEE. Trimming stripped 3 bases from V and 0 bases from J, with 12 bases between. CDR3 in amino acids: CASSWAGILNTEAFF. In DNA, the CDR3 is TGTGCCAGCAGCTGGGCCGGGATTTTGAACACTGAAGCTTTCTTT.

CDR3 sequence reads: CASSAGTGGGEQYF. The CDR3 DNA reads TGCGCCAGCAGCGCAGGGACAGGGGGGGGCGAGCAGTACTTC. The rearrangement uses TRBV5-1 and TRBJ2-7, with 11 bases fitting TRBD1. The trim removed 4 bases at V and 6 bases at J, leaving 6 bases unmatched. There are 14 residues in the CDR3. CDR1 SGHRS and CDR2 YFSETQ come from the germline V gene.

This clone was counted once. The chain couples TRBV4-1 to TRBJ1-2, with TRBD1 matching over 10 bases. CDR3 length: 18 amino acids. Germline CDR1 MGHRA, CDR2 YSYEKL. V lost 1 base, J lost 5 bases, and 13 bases stayed unmatched. Here the CDR3 DNA reads TGCGCCAGCAGCCAAGTTGTCTGGACAGGGGGGTCGCGGTATGGCTACACCTTC. Translation: CASSQVVWTGGSRYGYTF.

The rearrangement joins TRBV5-1 to TRBJ2-5; D is ambiguous. The CDR3 loop spans 12 amino acids. Trimming stripped 4 bases from V and 0 bases from J, with 4 bases between. Germline assignment: CDR1 SGHRS and CDR2 YFSETQ. The CDR3 protein is CASSLYQETQYF. In nucleotides, the CDR3 is TGCGCCAGCAGCCTGTACCAAGAGACCCAGTACTTC.